The present T cell receptor (beta chain) was sequenced within a study of blood T cell repertoires in COVID-19. Study information: Both acute and convalescent COVID-19 samples were obtained from the United States, Italy and Spain.

CDR1 is SGHRS, CDR2 YFSETQ, per germline. The CDR3 runs to 14 residues. The ends were cut back, 1 base at V and 2 bases at J, with 10 bases in the middle. Profiling relied on immunoSEQ multiplex PCR, and the TCRdb table lists in-frame clones only, not all of them. This sample has around 230,000 clones, with roughly nine tenths found just once. This receptor was taken from a woman in her twenties or thirties who had recovered from COVID-19. Sequencing was done on a sample of PBMCs or T cells enriched from blood (not recorded which). V and J are TRBV5-1 and TRBJ2-7, with a weak D call TRBD1 (6 bases). The CDR3 region is CASSLNRAPYEQYF. CDR3 in DNA: TGCGCCAGCAGCTTGAACAGGGCTCCCTACGAGCAGTACTTC.